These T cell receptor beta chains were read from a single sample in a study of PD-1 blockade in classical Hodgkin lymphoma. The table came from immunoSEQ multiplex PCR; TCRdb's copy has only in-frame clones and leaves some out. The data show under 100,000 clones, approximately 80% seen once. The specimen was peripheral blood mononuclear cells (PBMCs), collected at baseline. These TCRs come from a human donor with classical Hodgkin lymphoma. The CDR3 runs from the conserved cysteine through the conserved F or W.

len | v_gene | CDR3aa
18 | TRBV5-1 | CASSFPGLAGDLGETQYF
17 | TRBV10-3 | CAISEETGPSGANVLTF
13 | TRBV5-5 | CASSPDSQETQYF
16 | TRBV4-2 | CASSPLLGDTSYEQYF
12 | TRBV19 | CASSTQGGTQYF
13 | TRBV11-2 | CASSPRLAHEQFF
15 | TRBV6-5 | CASSRSGTGSEKLFF
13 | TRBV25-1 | CASSVAATYEQYF
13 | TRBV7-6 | CASSQDGANVLTF
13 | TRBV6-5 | CASNRANTGELFF
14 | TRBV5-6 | CASSLVGGGHEQYF
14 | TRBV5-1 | CASSLAVAPDTQYF
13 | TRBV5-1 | CASSLGRNTEAFF
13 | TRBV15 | CATSYALGGEQFF
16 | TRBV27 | CASSHNVGVVTGELFF
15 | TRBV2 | CASSEMVPAGDTQYF
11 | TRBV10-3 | CAISGLGGYTF
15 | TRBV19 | CASSIVSTYGTEAFF
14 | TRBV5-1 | CASSSGTPQDTQYF
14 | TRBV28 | CASSLLSQQETQYF